This T cell receptor (beta chain) was found in a study of blood T cell repertoires in COVID-19. The cohort comprised adults aged roughly 18 to 90 years residing in about two dozen US areas. Assay: immunoSEQ multiplex PCR; the TCRdb copy retains only in-frame clones and omits some. The sample consists of about 260,000 clones, about 87% of them appearing once. The receptor comes from a man aged 50 or older who had been exposed to COVID-19. Sequences were obtained from PBMCs or T cells enriched from blood (not recorded which).

CDR3: CASSRQVVDEQFF. The CDR3 nucleotides are TGTGCCAGCTCCCGACAGGTCGTTGATGAGCAGTTCTTC. The chain couples TRBV3-1 (or the pseudogene TRBV3-2) to TRBJ2-1; tentatively, D is TRBD1 (6 bases). Per the germline V gene, CDR1 is LGHDT and CDR2 is YNNKEL (reference sequence). Between the trimmed V and J ends, which lost 8 bases and 8 bases, there was a span of 16 bases. The CDR3 is 13 residues long.